The 2 T cell receptor beta chains below were found in one sample sequenced in a study of T cell responses to AZD1222 COVID-19 vaccine. Measured with immunoSEQ multiplex PCR; TCRdb has only the in-frame clones, and not every one. The sample lists 70,000 to 90,000 clones, around 80% occurring once. Here the sequenced sample was peripheral blood, taken on day 0 of AZD1222 vaccination. The source of these receptors is an adult in good health.

This clone has a handful of counts. V gene TRBV12-3 or TRBV12-4 combines with J gene TRBJ2-5, with TRBD1 matching over 10 bases. J gave up 5 bases and V 3 bases, and 0 bases lay outside the gene matches. This CDR3 contains 13 residues. This CDR3 is CASSLDRGETQYF. CDR3 DNA sequence: TGTGCCAGCAGTTTGGACAGGGGGGAGACCCAGTACTTC.

The chain joins TRBV19 to TRBJ2-1; D is ambiguous. Germline lookup yields CDR1 LNHDA and CDR2 SQIVND (reference sequence). Deletions cut 1 base from V and 6 bases from J, with 10 bases between. The length of the CDR3 is 14 residues. CDR3 residues: CASSIVQTRNEQFF. The CDR3 DNA is TGTGCCAGTAGTATAGTTCAAACGCGCAATGAGCAGTTCTTC.